The rows below give T cell receptor beta chains drawn from one sample of a study of identical twins. From the 5' RACE reads, TCRdb called clonotypes with MiXCR, one entry per CDR3 protein. The table records some 660,000 distinct CDR3 sequences, over 8.5% of them present only once. The sample was also reused in another study, on yellow fever vaccine responses in identical twins.

Sequencing was performed on PBMCs. The receptors were gathered from a woman under 30 in good health. Both conserved end residues are part of each CDR3. D genes are given only for firm matches. Clone size is shown for a subset of rows, as once, few, many or a class of expanded clone.

TRBV10-3	few	TRBD1	TRBJ2-5	CAISESSRTGLETQYF	TGTGCCATCAGTGAGTCGAGTAGGACAGGGCTGGAGACCCAGTACTTC
TRBV5-1	many	TRBD2	TRBJ2-3	CASSFPTSGSPDTQYF	TGCGCCAGCAGCTTCCCGACTAGCGGGAGTCCAGATACGCAGTATTTT
TRBV12-5	NA	NA	TRBJ2-7	CAKVGEHQPYEQYF	TGTGCTAAAGTCGGGGAGCACCAGCCTTACGAGCAGTACTTC
TRBV6-6	many	NA	TRBJ2-5	CASSPQSETQYF	TGTGCCAGCAGTCCCCAGTCGGAAACCCAGTACTTC
TRBV24-1	NA	TRBD1	TRBJ2-7	CATSDTTGTGVEQYF	TGTGCCACCAGTGATACTACCGGGACAGGGGTTGAGCAGTACTTC
TRBV12-3/TRBV12-4	many	NA	TRBJ1-5	CASSLRQRNQPQHF	TGTGCCAGCAGTTTAAGACAGCGCAATCAGCCCCAGCATTTT
TRBV7-3	few	TRBD2	TRBJ2-2	CASSPPRSGGANTGELFF	TGTGCCAGCAGCCCCCCGCGTAGCGGGGGCGCGAACACCGGGGAGCTGTTTTTT
TRBV20-1	NA	NA	TRBJ1-2	CSALSRSPYGYTF	TGCAGTGCTTTGTCCCGGAGTCCCTATGGCTACACCTTC
TRBV18	few	NA	TRBJ1-2	CASSPPGQIANYGYTF	TGTGCCAGCTCACCACCCGGACAGATAGCTAACTATGGCTACACCTTC
TRBV12-3/TRBV12-4	many	TRBD1	TRBJ2-7	CASSLTQGSYEQYF	TGTGCCAGCAGTTTGACACAGGGGTCCTACGAGCAGTACTTC
TRBV11-2	few	NA	TRBJ1-5	CASSLGNGQPQHF	TGTGCCAGCAGCTTAGGGAACGGTCAGCCCCAGCATTTT
TRBV20-1	NA	TRBD2	TRBJ2-5	CSASRLAGAAGETQYF	TGCAGTGCTTCTAGGCTAGCGGGAGCCGCGGGAGAGACCCAGTACTTC
TRBV18	few	NA	TRBJ2-6	CASSPGTPTGANVLTF	TGTGCCAGCTCACCAGGCACCCCCACTGGGGCCAACGTCCTGACTTTC
TRBV2	NA	NA	TRBJ2-3	CASTAAQMGDTQYF	TGTGCCAGCACAGCGGCCCAAATGGGAGATACGCAGTATTTT
TRBV7-3	NA	NA	TRBJ2-1	CASSPTTALNEQFF	TGTGCCAGCAGCCCAACGACAGCCCTCAATGAGCAGTTCTTC
TRBV7-9	few	NA	TRBJ2-1	CASRNSSYNEQFF	TGTGCCAGCAGGAACAGCTCCTACAATGAGCAGTTCTTC
TRBV12-3/TRBV12-4	NA	TRBD1	TRBJ2-7	CASTRTGGNEQYF	TGTGCCAGCACCAGGACAGGGGGGAACGAGCAGTACTTC
TRBV29-1	many	NA	TRBJ2-7	CSVVICSYF	TGCAGCGTTGTTATCTGTTCGTACTTC
TRBV6-5	many	NA	TRBJ2-1	CASSDSLFVQFF	TGTGCCAGCAGTGATTCATTATTCGTGCAGTTCTTC
TRBV11-3	many	NA	TRBJ1-1	CASSVTENTEAFF	TGTGCCAGCAGCGTAACAGAGAACACTGAAGCTTTCTTT
TRBV7-2	few	NA	TRBJ2-2	CASSLDHKTGELFF	TGTGCCAGCAGCTTAGATCACAAGACCGGGGAGCTGTTTTTT